The 30 T cell receptor beta chains reported below all come from one sample, sequenced in a study of CD8+CD57+ T cells in acquired aplastic anemia. Genomic DNA acted as the template from which TCR beta VDJ combination and CDR3 sequence profiling were carried out. TCRdb independently ran MiXCR on the reads; one entry per CDR3 protein. Seen here are 200,000 or so distinct CDR3 sequences, 65% observed once, and the top ten hold roughly 53%. In patients chosen for sequencing, flow cytometry had shown CD8+CD57+ cell expansion. The sample comprised sorted CD4+, CD8+, or CD8+CD57+ T cells (not recorded which) from PBMCs. These receptors originate from a human donor with aplastic anemia.

The V and J genes are TRBV7-2 and TRBJ2-5; D remains unclear. Trimming left V 5 bases short and J 7 bases short, with 8 bases between. This CDR3 contains 11 residues. Looked up from germline, CDR1 is SGHTA and CDR2 is FQGNSA. In nucleotides, the CDR3 is TGTGCCAGCAGCCGCCGGAGGACCCAGTACTTC. As protein: CASSRRRTQYF.

Ten or more counts support this clonotype. This rearrangement joins TRBV19 to TRBJ2-7, with 8 bases fitting TRBD1. This CDR3 region has 14 residues. Trimming at V came to 5 bases and at J to 3 bases, leaving 6 bases not matched to a gene. Germline V gene sequence: CDR1 LNHDA, CDR2 SQIVND (reference sequence). CDR3 DNA: TGTGCCAGTAGTCCCGGGACAGGAGTCTACGAGCAGTACTTC. Protein product: CASSPGTGVYEQYF.

The chain links TRBV7-2 to TRBJ1-1; no clear D gene. CDR1 and CDR2 from the germline V gene are SGHTA and FQGNSA. CDR3 length: 11 amino acids. The V end lost 8 bases, the J end lost 5 bases, and 9 bases lay between the germline ends. Here the CDR3 reads CASGWKTEAFF. The CDR3 DNA follows: TGTGCCAGCGGGTGGAAAACTGAAGCTTTCTTT. Using reference TRBV7-2 and TRBJ1-1 for the parts outside the CDR3, the full variable domain is GAGVSQSPSNKVTEKGKDVELRCDPISGHTALYWYRQSLGQGLEFLIYFQGNSAPDKSGLPSDRFSAERTGGSVSTLTIQRTQQEDSAVYLCASGWKTEAFFGQGTRLTVV.

V usage is TRBV24-1 and J usage is TRBJ2-1; 12 bases fit TRBD1. This CDR3 has 18 residues. J was trimmed by 9 bases and V by 4 bases; bases with no gene match: 15. In germline, CDR1 is KGHDR, CDR2 SFDVKD. The chain's CDR3 is CATSDPARGQGAYGEQFF. CDR3 coding DNA: TGTGCCACCAGTGACCCAGCGAGGGGACAGGGGGCGTACGGTGAGCAGTTCTTC.

This clonotype was counted a few times. The chain combines TRBV15 with TRBJ2-7; 9 nucleotides match TRBD1. The V gene's germline CDR1 is LNHNV and CDR2 YYDKDF (reference sequence). J lost 3 bases, V lost 3 bases, and 12 bases had no gene match. The CDR3 length is 17 residues. The DNA of the CDR3 is TGTGCCACCAGCAGCCAATCCCTCCAGACAGGGGGCTACGAGCAGTACTTC. This sequence encodes CATSSQSLQTGGYEQYF. Drawing the rest from reference TRBV15 and TRBJ2-7, the complete variable domain is DAMVIQNPRYQVTQFGKPVTLSCSQTLNHNVMYWYQQKSSQAPKLLFHYYDKDFNNEADTPDNFQSRRPNTSFCFLDIRSPGLGDTAMYLCATSSQSLQTGGYEQYFGPGTRLTVT.

V usage is TRBV7-9 and J usage is TRBJ1-1; D unresolved. The length of the CDR3 is 13 residues. V gave up 5 bases and J gave up 2 bases, with 9 bases separating them. Germline V gives CDR1 SEHNR, CDR2 FQNEAQ (reference sequence). The CDR3 DNA reads TGTGCCAGCAGCGAGATAGCCAACACTGAAGCTTTCTTT. The encoded protein is CASSEIANTEAFF.

The J gene is TRBJ1-2, the V gene TRBV25-1; no definite D call. With 2 bases removed from V and 5 bases from J, the gap between germline ends came to 15 bases. The CDR3 spans 15 residues. Germline values: CDR1 MGHDK, CDR2 SYGVNS. The CDR3, as DNA: TGTGCCAGCAGTGAAGGAGGAGGGAGGGCATATGGCTACACCTTC. It translates to CASSEGGGRAYGYTF.

This clonotype was counted a few times. The chain links TRBV9 to TRBJ1-6; TRBD1 is a possible D gene (5 bases). V gave up 7 bases and J gave up 10 bases, with 9 bases separating them. The length of the CDR3 is 11 residues. Per germline, CDR1 SGDLS and CDR2 YYNGEE. CDR3: CASEGRSPLHF. The CDR3, as DNA: TGTGCCAGCGAGGGACGATCACCCCTCCACTTT.

CDR3 in DNA: TGTGCCAGCAGCGCTAGCGGGGGCGGTTTTAATGAGCAGTTCTTC. The encoded protein is CASSASGGGFNEQFF. The chain employs TRBV7-3 and TRBJ2-1; 10 bases line up with TRBD2. The V gene's germline CDR1 is SGHTA and CDR2 FQGTGA. There are 15 residues in the CDR3. Unmatched junction bases numbered 8, after V lost 5 bases and J lost 7 bases.

Here the CDR3 reads CSSQISYEQYF. In DNA form, the CDR3 reads TGCAGCTCACAAATCTCCTACGAGCAGTACTTC. The chain carries TRBV29-1 and TRBJ2-7; D uncertain. The CDR3 covers 11 residues. The V end lost 8 bases, the J end lost 0 bases, and 8 bases lay between the germline ends. Per germline, CDR1 SQVTM and CDR2 ANQGSEA.

In its sample, this clonotype was seen once. The chain uses TRBV2 and TRBJ2-2, with 8 bases aligning to TRBD1. Trimming removed 10 bases from V and 7 bases from J; junction bases left unmatched: 14. Germline CDR1 reads SNHLY; CDR2 reads FYNNEI. CDR3 size: 15 residues. Written as DNA, the CDR3 is TGTGCCACCCAAAGGGGACAGGCGAACGACGGGGAGCTGTTTTTT. Amino acid sequence: CATQRGQANDGELFF.

The gene calls are TRBV5-8 and TRBJ2-5; D is undetermined. The CDR3 is made up of 15 amino acids. Trimming removed 0 bases at V and 4 bases at J, with 13 bases between. CDR1 is SGHTS, CDR2 YDEGEE, per germline. CDR3 DNA sequence: TGTGCCAGCAGCTTGGGGCGCACGGACGTAGAGACCCAGTACTTC. This sequence encodes CASSLGRTDVETQYF.

This clonotype was seen a few times. This chain connects TRBV25-1 to TRBJ1-2, with a tentative D call TRBD1 (5 bases). Trimming pared 3 bases from V and 8 bases from J, leaving 16 bases between. The germline V gene has CDR1 MGHDK and CDR2 SYGVNS. The CDR3 has 14 residues. CDR3 nucleotide sequence: TGTGCCAGCAGTGAGCACCGGGAGGGGTACGGCTACACCTTC. Protein product: CASSEHREGYGYTF.

The gene calls are TRBV5-1 and TRBJ2-1, with a weak D call TRBD1 (5 bases). This CDR3 has 15 residues. Germline loops: CDR1 SGHRS, CDR2 YFSETQ. V lost 4 bases, J lost 3 bases, and 14 bases lay in between. CDR3 region: CASSKTPTVYNEQFF. CDR3 nucleotide sequence: TGCGCCAGCAGCAAAACCCCGACAGTCTACAATGAGCAGTTCTTC.

The chain joins TRBV2 to TRBJ1-5, with D maybe TRBD1 (5 bases). V lost 7 bases, J lost 3 bases, and 13 bases lay in between. Germline CDR1 reads SNHLY; CDR2 reads FYNNEI. This CDR3 contains 14 residues. The DNA for the CDR3 is TGTGCCAGCACAGGGAGAATGGACAATCAGCCCCAGCATTTT. Translation: CASTGRMDNQPQHF. Based on the CDR3 plus reference TRBV2 and TRBJ1-5, the full variable domain is EPEVTQTPSHQVTQMGQEVILRCVPISNHLYFYWYRQILGQKVEFLVSFYNNEISEKSEIFDDQFSVERPDGSNFTLKIRSTKLEDSAMYFCASTGRMDNQPQHFGDGTRLSIL.

This clonotype was seen many times. The V gene is TRBV5-1, the J gene TRBJ2-1, with 8 nucleotides matching TRBD1. Germline values: CDR1 SGHRS, CDR2 YFSETQ. V shed 0 bases, J shed 2 bases, and the junction held 10 bases outside the gene matches. The CDR3 spans 18 residues. The CDR3 bases are TGCGCCAGCAGCTTGGTTTTCCCACAGGGGGTCACCTACAATGAGCAGTTCTTC. Translating it yields CASSLVFPQGVTYNEQFF.

The CDR3 nucleotides are TGTGCCAGCAGGGGGGGTCAGTACCAAGAGACCCAGTACTTC. It translates to CASRGGQYQETQYF. This chain links TRBV2 with TRBJ2-5; maybe TRBD2 (6 bases). The CDR3 has 14 amino acids. V shed 6 bases and J shed 0 bases, with 11 bases lying between them. The germline V gene encodes CDR1 SNHLY and CDR2 FYNNEI.

The chain combines TRBV7-6 with TRBJ1-1; D is uncertain. V shed 2 bases and J shed 4 bases, with 11 bases lying between them. This CDR3 has 14 amino acids. From germline, CDR1 is SGHVS and CDR2 FNYEAQ. DNA of the CDR3: TGTGCCAGCAGCTTATCGGTGGGCTTCACTGAAGCTTTCTTT. It yields the protein CASSLSVGFTEAFF.

The chain is built from TRBV9 and TRBJ1-2; D may be TRBD1 (6 bases). Per germline, CDR1 SGDLS and CDR2 YYNGEE. CDR3 length equals 14 residues. V was pared by 0 bases and J by 8 bases, with 14 bases between. The CDR3 sequence is CASSVEGGRGGYTF. The CDR3 region has the DNA TGTGCCAGCAGCGTAGAGGGGGGAAGAGGAGGCTACACCTTC.

The chain combines TRBV2 with TRBJ2-1; D is uncertain. The CDR3 is made up of 12 amino acids. CDR1 and CDR2 from the germline V gene are SNHLY and FYNNEI. V was cut by 5 bases and J by 8 bases, with 10 bases left in between. The CDR3 spells CASSLNGHEQFF. Here the CDR3 DNA reads TGTGCCAGCAGTTTAAACGGACATGAGCAGTTCTTC.

This clonotype was detected once. This CDR3 reads CASSTGTGVGYTF. CDR3 bases: TGCGCCAGCAGTACTGGGACAGGGGTGGGCTACACCTTC. V is TRBV5-1 and J is TRBJ1-2; 10 bases align to TRBD1. Looked up from germline, CDR1 is SGHRS and CDR2 is YFSETQ. The CDR3 totals 13 residues. V lost 5 bases and J lost 8; bases outside the gene matches: 6.

The chain joins TRBV20-1 to TRBJ1-6; tentatively, D is TRBD1 (6 bases). The germline gives CDR1 DFQATT, CDR2 SNEGSKA (reference sequence). Trimming took off 6 bases at V and 7 bases at J, with 16 bases between the two ends. This CDR3 has 14 residues. CDR3 loop: CSAAFGQGNSPLHF. The CDR3 region has the DNA TGCAGTGCCGCATTCGGGCAGGGGAATTCACCCCTCCACTTT.

This clonotype showed up many times. The chain is built from TRBV6-1 and TRBJ2-3; 8 bases map to TRBD2. CDR3 length: 15 amino acids. V lost 1 base to trimming and J lost 1 base; unmatched junction nucleotides: 1. CDR1 is MNHNS, CDR2 SASEGT, per germline. The CDR3 DNA follows: TGTGCCAGCAGTGAAGATAGCGGGGGCACAGATACGCAGTATTTT. Amino acids: CASSEDSGGTDTQYF.

The CDR3: CASSQMGLRGSNEQFF. The CDR3 DNA reads as TGTGCCAGCAGCCAAATGGGGCTGAGGGGGTCCAATGAGCAGTTCTTC. This chain links TRBV14 with TRBJ2-1; perhaps TRBD1 as D (6 bases). Looked up from germline, CDR1 is SGHDN and CDR2 is FVKESK. The CDR3 runs to 16 residues. V lost 2 bases and J lost 6, with 17 bases in between.

The chain has TRBV20-1 and TRBJ1-2, with D unresolved. Per the germline V gene, CDR1 is DFQATT and CDR2 is SNEGSKA (reference sequence). V was clipped by 6 bases and J by 3 bases, with 17 bases between them. CDR3 length: 14 amino acids. The CDR3 sequence is CSAIIVPTYYGYTF. The CDR3, as DNA: TGCAGTGCCATCATAGTTCCCACTTACTATGGCTACACCTTC.

In this sample, this clonotype turned up many times. The chain is built from TRBV11-3 and TRBJ1-4; 8 nucleotides agree with TRBD1. The CDR3 is made up of 17 amino acids. Germline V lookup: CDR1 SGHNT, CDR2 YENEEA. Trimming cost V 4 bases and J 4 bases; bases outside gene matches: 11. CDR3 bases: TGTGCCAGCAGCTCGCACCATCCGGACAGGGATAATGAAAAACTGTTTTTT. Its translation: CASSSHHPDRDNEKLFF. The variable domain in full, completed from reference TRBV11-3 and TRBJ1-4, reads EAGVVQSPRYKIIEKKQPVAFWCNPISGHNTLYWYLQNLGQGPELLIRYENEEAVDDSQLPKDRFSAERLKGVDSTLKIQPAELGDSAVYLCASSSHHPDRDNEKLFFGSGTQLSVL.

This chain connects TRBV20-1 to TRBJ1-5; D not certain. There are 12 residues in the CDR3. Trimming shortened V by 7 bases and J by 4 bases, and 11 bases separated the two germline ends. Germline CDR1 and CDR2: DFQATT and SNEGSKA (reference sequence). CDR3 sequence: CSVRRANQPQHF. In DNA form, the CDR3 reads TGCAGTGTCAGGAGAGCGAATCAGCCCCAGCATTTT.

The CDR3 DNA is TGTGCCACCAGTGCAACAGGGTCCTACGAGCAGTTCTTC. Translated: CATSATGSYEQFF. The genes are TRBV24-1 and TRBJ2-1; perhaps TRBD1 as D (6 bases). The V gene's germline CDR1 is KGHDR and CDR2 SFDVKD. V was cut by 5 bases and J by 10 bases, with 14 bases left in between. CDR3 size: 13 residues.

This chain links TRBV10-3 with TRBJ1-4; 10 bases line up with TRBD1. The CDR3 contains 14 residues. J gave up 8 bases and V 6 bases, and 6 bases lay outside the gene matches. Germline V lookup: CDR1 ENHRY, CDR2 SYGVKD. The chain's CDR3 is CAIRGTGEGEKLFF. CDR3 sequence (DNA): TGTGCCATCAGAGGGACAGGGGAAGGCGAAAAACTGTTTTTT.

The chain recombines TRBV10-3 with TRBJ2-3, with 12 bases identical to TRBD2. Germline CDR1 reads ENHRY; CDR2 reads SYGVKD. The length of the CDR3 is 15 residues. CDR3 amino acids: CASSMLAGGPDTQYF. The CDR3, as DNA: TGTGCTAGCAGTATGCTAGCGGGGGGGCCAGATACGCAGTATTTT.